These T cell receptor beta chains were read from a single sample in a study of blood T cell repertoires in COVID-19. Repertoires were generated with immunoSEQ multiplex PCR, while TCRdb's copy carries only in-frame clones and drops some. Of 90,000 to 120,000 clones listed, under 85% are singletons. The sample taken for sequencing was peripheral blood. These receptors were obtained from a woman in her 70s with acute or convalescent COVID-19. Each CDR3 is given with its conserved first and last residue. Fields, in order: CDR3 protein, CDR3 DNA, V gene, clone size, J gene, D gene. A D gene is named only where the DNA matches it firmly. Clone size is stated in some rows and not others, as once, few, many or a class when expanded.

CASSFGPSGSYEQYF,TGTGCCAGCAGCTTCGGGCCTAGCGGTTCATACGAGCAGTACTTC,TRBV7-6,.,TRBJ2-7,TRBD2
CASSQDLGGNQPQHF,TGTGCCAGCAGCCAAGATCTGGGGGGGAATCAGCCCCAGCATTTT,TRBV3-1/TRBV3-2,once,TRBJ1-5,.
CASSSVADRSETQYF,TGTGCCAGCAGTTCCGTCGCCGATAGATCGGAGACCCAGTACTTC,TRBV6-2/TRBV6-3,.,TRBJ2-5,.
CASSAGGLGTEAFF,TGTGCCAGCAGCGCAGGGGGCTTGGGCACTGAAGCTTTCTTT,TRBV9,.,TRBJ1-1,TRBD1
CASSARGQGGGGSNQPQHF,TGTGCCAGTAGTGCCCGGGGACAAGGGGGCGGTGGTAGCAATCAGCCCCAGCATTTT,TRBV19,.,TRBJ1-5,TRBD1
CSVRQSLQFF,TGCAGCGTTAGACAGAGCCTACAGTTCTTC,TRBV29-1,.,TRBJ2-1,.
CASSQAGGVNYGYTF,TGCGCCAGCAGCCAAGCAGGGGGCGTAAACTATGGCTACACCTTC,TRBV4-3,few,TRBJ1-2,TRBD1
CASSRRGRNTEAFF,TGTGCCAGCAGTCGCCGTGGGAGGAACACTGAAGCTTTCTTT,TRBV28,.,TRBJ1-1,.
CASSLKQGVYNSPLHF,TGTGCCAGCAGTTTAAAGCAGGGGGTTTATAATTCACCCCTCCACTTT,TRBV28,.,TRBJ1-6,TRBD1
CASSLRQRGTAADSPLHF,TGTGCCAGCAGCTTAAGACAGCGAGGGACTGCCGCGGATTCACCCCTCCACTTT,TRBV7-3,.,TRBJ1-6,.
CASSLDGSSGNTIYF,TGCGCCAGCAGCTTGGACGGGAGCTCTGGAAACACCATATATTTT,TRBV5-1,.,TRBJ1-3,.
CASSQGAGKGAYNEQFF,TGTGCCAGCAGCCAAGGGGCGGGTAAAGGCGCCTACAATGAGCAGTTCTTC,TRBV3-1/TRBV3-2,.,TRBJ2-1,.
CASSFVSYNEQFF,TGTGCCAGCAGCTTTGTATCCTACAATGAGCAGTTCTTC,TRBV11-1,few,TRBJ2-1,.
CASSSRQGGTEAFF,TGTGCCAGCAGCAGTCGACAGGGTGGAACTGAAGCTTTCTTT,TRBV7-2,.,TRBJ1-1,TRBD1